This T cell receptor beta chain was identified in a study of blood T cell repertoires in COVID-19. Across the study: PBMCs, B-cell-depleted T cells, or T cells provided the cDNA or gDNA that made up the material.

Participants, roughly 18 to 90 years old, spanned approximately 26 US areas. The V end lost 4 bases, the J end lost 4 bases, and 14 bases lay between the germline ends. The CDR3 runs 14 residues. Germline-derived CDR1 and CDR2 are SGHNT and YYREEE (reference sequence). Clones were sequenced by immunoSEQ multiplex PCR, and TCRdb holds only the in-frame ones, with some missing. The sample has some 250,000 clones, about 86% seen once; the top ten hold about 3.3%. The rearrangement joins TRBV5-4 to TRBJ2-5; perhaps TRBD2 as D (5 bases). The receptor's source is a woman in her forties with acute COVID-19. Sequencing used PBMCs or T cells enriched from blood (not recorded which). In DNA form, the CDR3 reads TGTGCCAGCAGCCAGGACTCGGTGGGAGAGACCCAGTACTTC. Amino acid sequence: CASSQDSVGETQYF.